This TCR beta chain was captured in a study of blood T cell repertoires in COVID-19. In the study overall: COVID-19 samples collected from the United States, Italy and Spain covered acute and convalescent phases. From T cells, B-cell-depleted T cells, or PBMCs came the material, which was cDNA or gDNA.

The germline V gene has CDR1 LGHNA and CDR2 YNFKEQ. The V end was cut by 1 base, the J end by 8 bases, with 9 bases between. The CDR3 has 14 residues. Methods used by the authors: By means of reference gene primer amplification, nucleated cell counts were estimated. Clones were sequenced by immunoSEQ multiplex PCR, and TCRdb holds only the in-frame ones, with some missing. That table is the source of V, J and clone size, and D and trimming were worked out from the DNA. This sample has around 290,000 clones; around nine tenths occur once, and the top ten carry approximately 1.5%. Resolution of symptoms, clearance, or two negative PCRs was present in recovered Cohort 3 donors.

This sequence was found in a woman in her 40s who had recovered from COVID-19. The gene calls are TRBV4-2 and TRBJ1-6, with TRBD1 as a possible D gene (5 bases). The source material was PBMCs or T cells enriched from blood (not recorded which). CDR3: CASSQGGGDSPLHF. CDR3 DNA sequence: TGTGCCAGCAGCCAAGGTGGGGGGGATTCACCCCTCCACTTT.